In its sample, the clone carrying this T cell receptor (beta chain) was seen once. Some clones are missing from TCRdb's copy, which holds only in-frame ones; the method was immunoSEQ multiplex PCR. Here the sample spans about 64,000 clones, 80% being singletons. The data are from a study of OX40 agonist ivuxolimab in advanced cancers. V lost 2 bases and J 8 bases, leaving 9 bases between the germline ends. This CDR3 has 12 residues. Germline CDR1 SGHTA, CDR2 FQGNSA. This rearrangement joins TRBV7-2 to TRBJ1-1; D not certain. The receptor was isolated from an adult with an advanced solid tumor such as melanoma, head and neck, liver or kidney cancer. This specimen consisted of CD4+ or CD8+ T cells sorted from blood, obtained in a trial of the OX40 agonist ivuxolimab. CDR3 bases: TGTGCCAGCAGCTTATCCCGGACCGAAGCTTTCTTT. This translates into CASSLSRTEAFF.